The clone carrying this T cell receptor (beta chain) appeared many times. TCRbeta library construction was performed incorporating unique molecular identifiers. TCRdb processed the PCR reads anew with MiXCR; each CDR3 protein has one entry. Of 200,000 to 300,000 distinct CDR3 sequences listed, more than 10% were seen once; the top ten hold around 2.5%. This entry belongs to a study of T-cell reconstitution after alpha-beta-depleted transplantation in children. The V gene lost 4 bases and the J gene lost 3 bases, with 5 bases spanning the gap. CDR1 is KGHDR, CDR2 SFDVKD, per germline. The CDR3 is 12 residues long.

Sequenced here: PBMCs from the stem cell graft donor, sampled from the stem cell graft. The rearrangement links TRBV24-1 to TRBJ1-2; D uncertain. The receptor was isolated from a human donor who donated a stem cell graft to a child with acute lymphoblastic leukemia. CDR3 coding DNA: TGTGCCACCAGTGAGGCGGACTATGGCTACACCTTC. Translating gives CATSEADYGYTF.